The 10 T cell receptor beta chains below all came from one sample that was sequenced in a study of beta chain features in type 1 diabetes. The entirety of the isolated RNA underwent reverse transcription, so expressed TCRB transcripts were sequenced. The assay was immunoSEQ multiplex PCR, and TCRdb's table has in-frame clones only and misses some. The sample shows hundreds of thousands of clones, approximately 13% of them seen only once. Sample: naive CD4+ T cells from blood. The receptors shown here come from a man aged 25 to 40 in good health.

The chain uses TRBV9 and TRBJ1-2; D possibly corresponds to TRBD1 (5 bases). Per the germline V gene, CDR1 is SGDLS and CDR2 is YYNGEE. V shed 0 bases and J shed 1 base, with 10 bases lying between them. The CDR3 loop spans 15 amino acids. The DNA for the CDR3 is TGTGCCAGCAGCGTAGAGGCAGGGAGTAACTATGGCTACACCTTC. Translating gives CASSVEAGSNYGYTF. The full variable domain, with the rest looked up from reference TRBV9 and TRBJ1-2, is DSGVTQTPKHLITATGQRVTLRCSPRSGDLSVYWYQQSLDQGLQFLIQYYNGEERAKGNILERFSAQQFPDLHSELNLSSLELGDSALYFCASSVEAGSNYGYTFGSGTRLTVV.

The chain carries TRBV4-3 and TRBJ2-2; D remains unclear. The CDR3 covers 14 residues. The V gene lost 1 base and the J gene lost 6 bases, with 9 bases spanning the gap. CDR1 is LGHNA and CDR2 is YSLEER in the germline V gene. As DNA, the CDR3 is TGCGCCAGCAGCCAAGGGCACGGACCCGGGGAGCTGTTTTTT. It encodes CASSQGHGPGELFF.

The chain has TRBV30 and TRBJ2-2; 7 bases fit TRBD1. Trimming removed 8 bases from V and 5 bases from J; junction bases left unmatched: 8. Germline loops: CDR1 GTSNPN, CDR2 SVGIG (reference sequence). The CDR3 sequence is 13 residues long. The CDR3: CAHHRGPTGELFF. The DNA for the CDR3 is TGTGCCCACCACAGGGGACCAACCGGGGAGCTGTTTTTT.

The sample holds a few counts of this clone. This chain's CDR3 is CASSRSVPGYGYTF. CDR3 nucleotides: TGTGCCAGCAGTAGATCGGTTCCAGGGTATGGCTACACCTTC. This chain joins TRBV6-5 and TRBJ1-2; TRBD1 might be the D (5 bases). V lost 5 bases to trimming and J lost 5 bases, with 15 bases between them. Germline V lookup: CDR1 MNHEY, CDR2 SVGAGI. This CDR3 is 14 amino acids long.

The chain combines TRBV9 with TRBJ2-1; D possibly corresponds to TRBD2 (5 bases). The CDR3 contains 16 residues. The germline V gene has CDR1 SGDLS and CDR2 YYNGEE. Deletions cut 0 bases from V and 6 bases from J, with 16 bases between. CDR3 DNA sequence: TGTGCCAGCAGCGTAGGAGAGGGAAGGCTGCTCAATGAGCAGTTCTTC. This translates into CASSVGEGRLLNEQFF.

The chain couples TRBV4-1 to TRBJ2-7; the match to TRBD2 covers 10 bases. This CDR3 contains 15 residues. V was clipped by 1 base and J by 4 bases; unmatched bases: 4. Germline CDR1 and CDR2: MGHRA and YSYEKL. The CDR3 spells CASSQVLAGEYEQYF. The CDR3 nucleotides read TGCGCCAGCAGCCAAGTCCTAGCGGGGGAATACGAGCAGTACTTC.

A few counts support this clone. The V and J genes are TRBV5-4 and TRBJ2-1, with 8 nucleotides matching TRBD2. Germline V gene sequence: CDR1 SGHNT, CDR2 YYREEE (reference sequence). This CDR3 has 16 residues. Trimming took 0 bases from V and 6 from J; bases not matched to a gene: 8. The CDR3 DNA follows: TGTGCCAGCAGCTTGGAGGGGACTAGGGGGTTCAATGAGCAGTTCTTC. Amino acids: CASSLEGTRGFNEQFF. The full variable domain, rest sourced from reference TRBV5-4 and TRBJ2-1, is ETGVTQSPTHLIKTRGQQVTLRCSSQSGHNTVSWYQQALGQGPQFIFQYYREEENGRGNFPPRFSGLQFPNYSSELNVNALELDDSALYLCASSLEGTRGFNEQFFGPGTRLTVL.

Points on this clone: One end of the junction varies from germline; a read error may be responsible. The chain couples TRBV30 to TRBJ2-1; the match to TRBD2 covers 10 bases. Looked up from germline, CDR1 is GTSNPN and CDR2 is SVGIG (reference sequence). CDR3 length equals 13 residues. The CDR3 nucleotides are TGTGCCTGGAGTCAACTAGCGGGGACCGGGTGGGTCTTC. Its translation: CAWSQLAGTGWVF. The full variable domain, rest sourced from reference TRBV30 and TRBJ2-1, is SQTIHQWPATLVQPVGSPLSLECTVEGTSNPNLYWYRQAAGRGLQLLFYSVGIGQISSEVPQNLSASRPQDRQFILSSKKLLLSDSGFYLCAWSQLAGTGWVFGPGTRLTVL.

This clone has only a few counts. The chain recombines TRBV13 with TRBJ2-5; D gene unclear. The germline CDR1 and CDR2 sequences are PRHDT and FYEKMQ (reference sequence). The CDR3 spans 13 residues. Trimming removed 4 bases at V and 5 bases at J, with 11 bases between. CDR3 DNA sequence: TGTGCCAGCAGCTCCCTCCGGAGCGAGACCCAGTACTTC. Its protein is CASSSLRSETQYF.

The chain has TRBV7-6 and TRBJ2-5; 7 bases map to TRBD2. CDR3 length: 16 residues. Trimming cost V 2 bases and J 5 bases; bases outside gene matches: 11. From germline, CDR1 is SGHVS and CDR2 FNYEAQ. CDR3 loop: CASSLFGRGVGETQYF. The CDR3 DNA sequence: TGTGCCAGCAGCTTATTCGGCCGGGGGGTAGGGGAGACCCAGTACTTC.